These 8 T cell receptor beta chains originate from one sample sequenced in a study of blood T cell repertoires in COVID-19. Produced via immunoSEQ multiplex PCR; TCRdb's table is partial and in-frame only. This table holds 52,000 or so clones, 88% found once. Material for sequencing was peripheral blood. These receptors all come from a man aged 55 to 69 with active COVID-19.

The CDR3 sequence is CASSPSVRTGVNNEQFF. CDR3 DNA: TGTGCCAGCTCACCAAGTGTTCGGACAGGGGTGAACAATGAGCAGTTCTTC. The V gene is TRBV18, the J gene TRBJ2-1; TRBD1 matches 9 bases. The ends lost 2 bases at V and 5 bases at J; junction bases unmatched: 10. The germline CDR1 and CDR2 sequences are KGHSH and LQKENI. This CDR3 is built from 17 residues.

The rearrangement uses TRBV5-4 and TRBJ2-5, with unresolved D. CDR3 length: 14 amino acids. V was clipped by 4 bases and J by 1 base, with 11 bases between them. The germline V gene encodes CDR1 SGHNT and CDR2 YYREEE (reference sequence). The CDR3 sequence is CASSRGDTQETQYF. The CDR3 DNA follows: TGTGCCAGCAGCCGAGGAGATACCCAAGAGACCCAGTACTTC.

A few counts support this clone. The chain has TRBV7-9 and TRBJ2-7, with 9 bases that match TRBD1. J lost 6 bases, V lost 5 bases, and 8 bases had no gene match. The CDR3 contains 14 residues. CDR1 is SEHNR and CDR2 is FQNEAQ in the germline V gene (reference sequence). CDR3 protein: CASSPGTGQSEQYF. DNA for the CDR3: TGTGCCAGCAGCCCGGGGACAGGGCAAAGCGAGCAGTACTTC. The variable domain in full, completed from reference TRBV7-9 and TRBJ2-7, reads DTGVSQNPRHKITKRGQNVTFRCDPISEHNRLYWYRQTLGQGPEFLTYFQNEAQLEKSRLLSDRFSAERPKGSFSTLEIQRTEQGDSAMYLCASSPGTGQSEQYFGPGTRLTVT.

The sample holds a few counts of this clone. CDR3 sequence reads: CASSEQEFSYEQYF. CDR3 nucleotide sequence: TGCGCCAGCAGTGAGCAGGAATTCTCCTACGAGCAGTACTTC. The V gene is TRBV10-2, the J gene TRBJ2-7; no firm D call. V lost 2 bases to trimming and J lost 0 bases, with 8 bases between them. Germline assignment: CDR1 WSHSY and CDR2 SAAADI. The length of the CDR3 is 14 residues.

This clone came up a few times. The chain has TRBV7-3 and TRBJ1-2; 9 bases match TRBD1. The CDR3 covers 13 residues. V trimming: 2 bases; J trimming: 9 bases; junction bases outside the gene matches: 4. Germline-derived CDR1 and CDR2 are SGHTA and FQGTGA. CDR3: CASSLGTGSRYTF. CDR3 in DNA: TGTGCCAGCAGCTTAGGGACAGGGTCCCGCTACACCTTC.

CDR3 bases: TGTGCCAGCAGCCGGACAGGACCCAATGAGCAGTTCTTC. It codes for CASSRTGPNEQFF. V and J are TRBV3-1 (or the pseudogene TRBV3-2) and TRBJ2-1; TRBD1 matches 7 bases. Germline CDR1 LGHDT, CDR2 YNNKEL (reference sequence). The CDR3 is 13 amino acids. Trimming at V came to 4 bases and at J to 6 bases, leaving 3 bases not matched to a gene.

The chain links TRBV5-1 to TRBJ2-1, with D maybe TRBD2 (6 bases). V dropped 0 bases and J dropped 8 bases, with 12 bases sitting between them. The CDR3 spans 14 residues. The germline V gene has CDR1 SGHRS and CDR2 YFSETQ. Here the CDR3 reads CASSLVAGIYEQFF. The CDR3 DNA reads as TGCGCCAGCAGCTTGGTGGCGGGAATCTATGAGCAGTTCTTC.

This sequence joins TRBV7-9 and TRBJ2-4; 11 bases line up with TRBD1. Germline CDR1 is SEHNR and CDR2 is FQNEAQ (reference sequence). The V gene end was trimmed by 4 bases and the J gene end by 9 bases; junction bases not matched to a gene: 5. This CDR3 has 14 amino acids. CDR3 sequence (DNA): TGTGCCAGCAGCTCCAGGACAGGGGGCAGCATTCAGTACTTC. This codes for CASSSRTGGSIQYF.